Below, one T cell receptor (beta chain) is given with its context. Its antigen is not known. The entry originates in a study of long-term antiretroviral therapy in people with HIV. Study details: By about a decade, the earliest samples predate the 2015 immediate-ART recommendation. Findings of the study overall: Regardless of time point, clones expanded before ART dominated the repertoire. Increased diversity was seen after ART, yet it remained lower than in transplant donor controls.

V was trimmed by 0 bases and J by 0 bases, leaving 5 bases between them. The CDR3 length is 14 residues. Germline loops: CDR1 MNHNY, CDR2 SVGAGI (reference sequence). The assay, immunoSEQ v3.0, was run at survey level. The method was immunoSEQ multiplex PCR; TCRdb's version includes in-frame clones alone and lacks a portion of them. The sample has 27,000 or so clones; roughly 80% are singletons. The chain uses TRBV6-6 and TRBJ1-1; no firm D call. The source material was unsorted PBMCs, sampled 0.8 years before starting antiretroviral therapy. The origin of this receptor is a man aged 18 to 30 with HIV. The CDR3 protein is CASSYSPVNTEAFF. The CDR3 DNA is TGTGCCAGCAGTTACTCCCCTGTGAACACTGAAGCTTTCTTT.